A single T cell receptor (beta chain) is shown here with its context. This CDR3 contains 15 residues. Germline-derived CDR1 and CDR2 are SGHDT and YYEEEE. With 3 bases removed from V and 0 bases from J, the gap between germline ends came to 11 bases. This specimen belongs to a study of blood T cell repertoires in COVID-19. Study at large: Acute-phase and convalescent COVID-19 samples originated in the United States, Italy and Spain.

In the source study's methods: Estimates of nucleated cell counts were drawn from the amplification of reference gene primers. TCRdb's table, derived via immunoSEQ multiplex PCR, lists solely in-frame clones and lacks some. V and J calls plus clone size are reproduced from that table; the DNA served to infer D and trimming. Of around 130,000 clones listed, approximately 80% were seen once; the top ten hold about 15%. The source material was peripheral blood. The clonotype originates from a man aged 45-65 years with acute or convalescent COVID-19. V is TRBV5-6 and J is TRBJ2-3, with D maybe TRBD2 (5 bases). DNA for the CDR3: TGTGCCAGCAGCTCGGGGAAAACTAGCACAGATACGCAGTATTTT. Amino acid sequence: CASSSGKTSTDTQYF.